These 25 T cell receptor beta chains were sequenced from one sample in a study of tumor-infiltrating lymphocytes in localized non-small cell lung cancer. Measured with immunoSEQ multiplex PCR; TCRdb has only the in-frame clones, and not every one. Among 11,000 to 15,000 clones listed, roughly four fifths were seen once. The specimen sequenced was lung tumor tissue. The receptors shown here come from a human donor with non-small cell lung cancer.

Here the CDR3 DNA reads TGTGCCAGCTCACCGAGACACGCCGGGGTGGCGGATTTTGTTGGTGGCTACACCTTC. Encoded protein: CASSPRHAGVADFVGGYTF. This sequence joins TRBV18 and TRBJ1-2; D ambiguous. CDR1 and CDR2 (germline): KGHSH, LQKENI. The germline V and J ends were trimmed by 3 bases and 7 bases, with 30 bases remaining between them. The CDR3 totals 19 residues.

J is TRBJ2-2 and V is TRBV7-3, with TRBD2 identical over 7 bases. Losses at the gene ends were 3 bases for V and 8 bases for J; bases not matched to a gene: 3. The CDR3 spans 13 residues. CDR1 is SGHTA, CDR2 FQGTGA, per germline. CDR3 in DNA: TGTGCCAGCAGCTTTGGAGCGGGAGGGGAGCTGTTTTTT. This gives the protein CASSFGAGGELFF.

This clone was recorded once. V and J are TRBV30 and TRBJ1-2; 9 bases fit TRBD1. The V and J ends lost 0 bases and 6 bases, in that order; junction bases with no gene match: 8. Germline CDR1 reads GTSNPN; CDR2 reads SVGIG (reference sequence). The CDR3 has 15 amino acids. Here the CDR3 DNA reads TGTGCCTGGAGTGTACTGACAGGGGGAAGGGATGGCTACACCTTC. Protein: CAWSVLTGGRDGYTF.

The CDR3 bases are TGTGCCAGCAGCTTCGGGGGCATGGCCACTGAAGCTTTCTTT. Amino acids: CASSFGGMATEAFF. The chain couples TRBV7-9 to TRBJ1-1; possible D gene TRBD1, 6 bases. From germline, CDR1 is SEHNR and CDR2 FQNEAQ (reference sequence). The V gene lost 3 bases and the J gene lost 4 bases, with 12 bases spanning the gap. The CDR3 is 14 residues long.

The J gene is TRBJ2-3, the V gene TRBV5-5; 8 bases fit TRBD1. The CDR3 has 15 residues. V shed 8 bases and J 2 bases; nucleotides not matched to a gene: 10. CDR1 SGHKS and CDR2 YYEKEE come from the germline V gene (reference sequence). The CDR3 loop is CASSLGTGVTDTQYF. The CDR3 DNA reads as TGTGCCAGTTCCTTGGGGACAGGAGTCACAGATACGCAGTATTTT. The complete variable domain, with remaining parts taken from reference TRBV5-5 and TRBJ2-3, reads DAGVTQSPTHLIKTRGQQVTLRCSPISGHKSVSWYQQVLGQGPQFIFQYYEKEERGRGNFPDRFSARQFPNYSSELNVNALLLGDSALYLCASSLGTGVTDTQYFGPGTRLTVL.

The chain links TRBV27 to TRBJ1-2; TRBD1 agrees at 7 bases. Trimming removed 0 bases from V and 5 bases from J; junction bases left unmatched: 6. The germline gives CDR1 MNHEY, CDR2 SMNVEV (reference sequence). There are 15 residues in the CDR3. The chain's CDR3 is CASSLSRGLPYGYTF. CDR3 sequence (DNA): TGTGCCAGCAGTTTATCGAGGGGGCTACCGTATGGCTACACCTTC.

V usage is TRBV14 and J usage is TRBJ2-5; TRBD1 matches at 7 bases. Unmatched junction bases numbered 7, after V lost 0 bases and J lost 3 bases. This CDR3 spans 16 amino acids. Germline values: CDR1 SGHDN, CDR2 FVKESK. CDR3 sequence (DNA): TGTGCCAGCAGCCAAGAAGGGACAGCTTATAAAGAGACCCAGTACTTC. Its protein is CASSQEGTAYKETQYF.

In its sample, this clone was seen a few times. The chain employs TRBV6-6 and TRBJ1-1; D remains unclear. V was trimmed by 6 bases and J by 1 base, leaving 6 bases between them. This CDR3 contains 12 residues. Germline CDR1 reads MNHNY; CDR2 reads SVGAGI (reference sequence). The CDR3 DNA follows: TGTGCCAGCAGATCCTCGAACACTGAAGCTTTCTTT. This gives the protein CASRSSNTEAFF.

J is TRBJ1-2 and V is TRBV29-1; 10 positions agree with TRBD1. Germline V lookup: CDR1 SQVTM, CDR2 ANQGSEA. V shed 6 bases, J shed 6 bases, and the junction held 7 bases outside the gene matches. There are 13 residues in the CDR3. The CDR3 bases are TGCAGCGTCCTGAGACAGGGGGCAAATGGCTACACCTTC. Its protein product is CSVLRQGANGYTF.

The chain uses TRBV28 and TRBJ1-5; perhaps TRBD1 as D (5 bases). Germline V gene data show CDR1 as MDHEN and CDR2 as SYDVKM. Trimming pared 5 bases from V and 5 bases from J, leaving 16 bases between. There are 15 residues in the CDR3. The CDR3 nucleotides are TGTGCCAGCAGTCCCATTGACAGCGTGGATCAGCCCCAGCATTTT. It yields the protein CASSPIDSVDQPQHF.

The chain recombines TRBV5-1 with TRBJ2-5, with TRBD1 matching 12 bases. Germline-derived CDR1 and CDR2 are SGHRS and YFSETQ. V trimming: 4 bases; J trimming: 4 bases; junction bases outside the gene matches: 5. This CDR3 has 15 residues. As DNA, the CDR3 is TGCGCCAGCAGCGCCGGGACAGGGGGCCCAGAGACCCAGTACTTC. This translates into CASSAGTGGPETQYF.

This clone has only one observation. A read error is likely, as this CDR3 ends without the conserved phenylalanine or tryptophan. The DNA is omitted, as the CDR3 cannot be located on it reliably, and the CDR3 follows TCRdb's listing. V usage is TRBV5-1 and J usage is TRBJ1-2. Germline CDR1 SGHRS, CDR2 YFSETQ. The length of the CDR3 is 8 amino acids, counting both ends. The CDR3 is CASSPGLG.

J is TRBJ2-2 and V is TRBV9, with no clear D. This CDR3 comprises 13 residues. Germline V gives CDR1 SGDLS, CDR2 YYNGEE. V was clipped by 4 bases and J by 4 bases, with 8 bases between them. The CDR3 sequence: CASSPRRTGELFF. In DNA form, the CDR3 reads TGTGCCAGCAGCCCACGGCGCACCGGGGAGCTGTTTTTT.

The genes are TRBV7-9 and TRBJ2-7; 9 bases are shared with TRBD2. The germline V gene has CDR1 SEHNR and CDR2 FQNEAQ (reference sequence). Unmatched junction bases numbered 14, after V lost 7 bases and J lost 7 bases. The CDR3 covers 15 residues. The CDR3 DNA sequence: TGTGCCAGCACCCCTATAGCGGGAGCCCAGGGGGAGCAGTACTTC. It codes for CASTPIAGAQGEQYF.

The chain employs TRBV5-4 and TRBJ1-1, with D perhaps TRBD1 (5 bases). This CDR3 comprises 16 residues. The V and J ends lost 5 bases and 3 bases respectively, with 20 bases between them. CDR1 SGHNT and CDR2 YYREEE come from the germline V gene (reference sequence). CDR3 residues: CASSSTGRGPYTEAFF. As DNA, the CDR3 is TGTGCCAGCAGTTCAACCGGCCGGGGCCCATACACTGAAGCTTTCTTT.

The chain is built from TRBV27 and TRBJ1-3, with a possible D match to TRBD1 (6 bases). V dropped 6 bases and J dropped 4 bases, with 13 bases sitting between them. The CDR3 loop spans 14 amino acids. The germline gives CDR1 MNHEY, CDR2 SMNVEV (reference sequence). The DNA of the CDR3 is TGTGCCAGCAGGATCACAGGGACAGGAAACACCATATATTTT. This gives the protein CASRITGTGNTIYF.

This clone appeared a few times. The genes are TRBV7-9 and TRBJ2-2; 9 positions agree with TRBD1. After removal of 2 bases from V and 7 bases from J, the junction contained 2 bases not matched to a gene. The CDR3 runs 14 residues. The germline gives CDR1 SEHNR, CDR2 FQNEAQ (reference sequence). The CDR3 sequence is CASSLWDRVGELFF. The CDR3 nucleotides are TGTGCCAGCAGCTTATGGGACAGGGTCGGGGAGCTGTTTTTT.

The chain is built from TRBV6-5 and TRBJ1-2; possibly TRBD1 for D (5 bases). This CDR3 is built from 14 residues. Between the trimmed V and J ends, which lost 5 bases and 2 bases, there was a span of 12 bases. CDR1 and CDR2 (germline): MNHEY, SVGAGI. CDR3 sequence: CASSNPGPNYGYTF. The CDR3 nucleotides are TGTGCCAGCAGTAACCCAGGGCCCAACTATGGCTACACCTTC.

The chain couples TRBV7-8 to TRBJ2-3; 7 nucleotides align to TRBD1. The V and J ends lost 2 bases and 0 bases, in that order; junction bases with no gene match: 2. The V gene's germline CDR1 is SGHVS and CDR2 FQNEAQ. The CDR3 length is 15 residues. The CDR3 region is CASSLQGVSTDTQYF. The CDR3 DNA follows: TGTGCCAGCAGCTTACAGGGGGTGAGCACAGATACGCAGTATTTT.

The chain employs TRBV30 and TRBJ1-4; perhaps TRBD1 as D (6 bases). The CDR3 runs 17 residues. Germline V gene data show CDR1 as GTSNPN and CDR2 as SVGIG (reference sequence). V was shortened by 2 bases and J by 0 bases, with 16 bases between the two germline ends. The CDR3 spells CAWSPRGSTTTNEKLFF. CDR3 coding DNA: TGTGCCTGGAGTCCGAGGGGGTCTACCACAACTAATGAAAAACTGTTTTTT.

This clone was counted a single time. V and J are TRBV6-6 and TRBJ1-2; D unclear. CDR1 is MNHNY, CDR2 SVGAGI, per germline (reference sequence). V dropped 6 bases and J dropped 8 bases, with 16 bases sitting between them. The CDR3 contains 13 residues. Here the CDR3 DNA reads TGTGCCAGCAGCTCGACTCCCCCGGGGGGCTACACCTTC. Translation gives CASSSTPPGGYTF.

The chain employs TRBV14 and TRBJ2-7, with 7 bases fitting TRBD2. Germline V lookup: CDR1 SGHDN, CDR2 FVKESK. The CDR3 spans 17 residues. Trimming took 1 base from V and 1 from J; bases not matched to a gene: 10. The CDR3 is CASSQVTPRTRSYEQYF. The CDR3 bases are TGTGCCAGCAGCCAAGTTACCCCGAGGACTAGATCCTACGAGCAGTACTTC.

The rearrangement links TRBV29-1 to TRBJ2-1; TRBD2 matches at 11 bases. The J segment lost 0 bases and the V segment lost 2 bases, leaving 0 bases of the junction unmatched. The CDR3 loop spans 15 amino acids. Germline values: CDR1 SQVTM, CDR2 ANQGSEA. CDR3 residues: CSVETSGSSYNEQFF. The CDR3 nucleotides are TGCAGCGTTGAAACTAGCGGGAGCTCCTACAATGAGCAGTTCTTC.

The chain combines TRBV6-1 with TRBJ2-5; D is perhaps TRBD2 (5 bases). Germline lookup yields CDR1 MNHNS and CDR2 SASEGT. The CDR3 runs to 13 residues. The V end lost 0 bases, the J end lost 7 bases, and 9 bases lay between the germline ends. As DNA, the CDR3 is TGTGCCAGCAGTGAAGCGAGGGTAGGGACCCAGTACTTC. The encoded protein is CASSEARVGTQYF.

The genes are TRBV7-3 and TRBJ2-7; the match to TRBD1 covers 11 bases. Looked up from germline, CDR1 is SGHTA and CDR2 is FQGTGA. V trimming: 5 bases; J trimming: 4 bases; junction bases outside the gene matches: 4. The CDR3 spans 14 residues. The CDR3: CASSPGQGAYEQYF. The CDR3 DNA is TGTGCCAGCAGCCCTGGACAGGGGGCGTACGAGCAGTACTTC.